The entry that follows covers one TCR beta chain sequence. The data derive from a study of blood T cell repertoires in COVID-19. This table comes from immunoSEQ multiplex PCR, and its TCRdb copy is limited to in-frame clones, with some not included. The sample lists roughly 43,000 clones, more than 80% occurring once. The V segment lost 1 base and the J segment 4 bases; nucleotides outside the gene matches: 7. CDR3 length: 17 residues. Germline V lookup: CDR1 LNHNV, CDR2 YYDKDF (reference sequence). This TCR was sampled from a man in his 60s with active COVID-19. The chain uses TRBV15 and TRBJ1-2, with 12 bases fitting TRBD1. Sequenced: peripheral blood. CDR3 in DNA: TGTGCCACCAGCAGAGGGGGGACAGGGGGCCCTCTCTATGGCTACACCTTC. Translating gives CATSRGGTGGPLYGYTF.